This entry lists 16 T cell receptor beta chains sequenced from one sample in a study of early T cells in non-severe SARS-CoV-2 infection. TCRdb recomputed calls from the 5' RACE reads with MiXCR, one row per CDR3 protein. The sample carries approximately 80,000 distinct CDR3 sequences, approximately 12% recorded once. Sequencing used whole blood. The source of these receptors is an adult who was a healthcare worker with PCR-confirmed SARS-CoV-2 infection or an uninfected control (not recorded which).

This clonotype came up a few times. This sequence joins TRBV20-1 and TRBJ2-1, with D tentatively TRBD2 (6 bases). The germline V gene has CDR1 DFQATT and CDR2 SNEGSKA (reference sequence). The V end lost 4 bases, the J end lost 6 bases, and 19 bases lay between the germline ends. The length of the CDR3 is 15 residues. CDR3 loop: CSATDLARGLNEQFF. CDR3 nucleotide sequence: TGCAGTGCTACGGACCTAGCGCGAGGTCTCAATGAGCAGTTCTTC.

The chain recombines TRBV6-2 or TRBV6-3 with TRBJ2-5, with D unclear. Germline CDR1 MNHEY, CDR2 SVGEGT. V lost 6 bases and J lost 7, with 15 bases in between. This CDR3 comprises 13 residues. The CDR3 DNA reads as TGTGCCAGCAGCCCCGAACTATTTGGGACCCAGTACTTC. This codes for CASSPELFGTQYF.

CDR3 in amino acids: CASSLTRGGDTQYF. The CDR3 coding sequence is TGTGCCAGCAGTTTAACCCGAGGGGGAGATACGCAGTATTTT. The chain joins TRBV12-3 or TRBV12-4 to TRBJ2-3; tentative D call: TRBD1 (6 bases). Deletions cut 2 bases from V and 5 bases from J, with 11 bases between. The CDR3 extends over 14 amino acids.

The sample holds many counts of this clonotype. The chain carries TRBV28 and TRBJ2-1; no reliable D call. V lost 5 bases, J lost 8 bases, and 22 bases lay in between. Germline CDR1 MDHEN, CDR2 SYDVKM. This CDR3 contains 16 residues. For the CDR3, the DNA is TGTGCCAGCAGTGCAGTAGGGTTTAAGGCCCTGGATGAGCAGTTCTTC. It translates to CASSAVGFKALDEQFF.

This clonotype was detected many times. The CDR3 protein is CAISADPAGATDTQYF. The DNA for the CDR3 is TGTGCCATCAGTGCCGACCCTGCCGGGGCCACAGATACGCAGTATTTT. The rearrangement joins TRBV10-3 to TRBJ2-3; D possibly matches TRBD1 or TRBD2 (5 bases each). The CDR3 spans 16 residues. Looked up from germline, CDR1 is ENHRY and CDR2 is SYGVKD. Trimming removed 4 bases from V and 2 bases from J, with 16 bases in between.

This clonotype has a count of ten or more. The chain has TRBV4-1 and TRBJ2-5; 8 nucleotides line up with TRBD2. Germline-derived CDR1 and CDR2 are MGHRA and YSYEKL. Trimming took 0 bases from V and 7 from J; bases not matched to a gene: 13. The CDR3 is 17 residues long. CDR3 sequence: CASSQDGGGRGMGTQYF. In DNA form, the CDR3 reads TGCGCCAGCAGCCAAGATGGCGGGGGGCGAGGGATGGGGACCCAGTACTTC.

This clonotype was recorded at least ten times. The CDR3 nucleotides read TGTGCCAGCAGTCTGACTAGCGCGAACACCGGGGAGCTGTTTTTT. Its translation is CASSLTSANTGELFF. The chain couples TRBV12-3 or TRBV12-4 to TRBJ2-2; 8 nucleotides match TRBD2. V was pared by 5 bases and J by 0 bases, with 2 bases of the junction left unmatched. CDR3 length equals 15 residues.

This clonotype was picked up a small number of times. This chain joins TRBV6-6 and TRBJ2-3; tentative D call: TRBD2 (5 bases). This CDR3 is 15 amino acids long. Trimming pared 5 bases from V and 2 bases from J, leaving 14 bases between. The germline CDR1 and CDR2 sequences are MNHNY and SVGAGI (reference sequence). CDR3: CASSPPGSDTDTQYF. CDR3 nucleotide sequence: TGTGCCAGCAGTCCCCCGGGTAGCGACACAGATACGCAGTATTTT.

This clonotype was found a few times. This chain joins TRBV7-3 and TRBJ2-3; TRBD2 is a possible D gene (6 bases). CDR3 size: 17 residues. Germline CDR1 reads SGHTA; CDR2 reads FQGTGA. V gave up 4 bases and J gave up 2 bases, with 19 bases separating them. This CDR3 is CASSSSGRRDNTDTQYF. CDR3 nucleotides: TGTGCCAGCAGCTCGTCGGGGAGGCGGGATAACACAGATACGCAGTATTTT.

The table lists this clonotype with a few counts. The chain combines TRBV30 with TRBJ1-2, with TRBD1 matching 9 bases. This CDR3 region has 15 residues. Germline loops: CDR1 GTSNPN, CDR2 SVGIG (reference sequence). Losses at the gene ends were 2 bases for V and 9 bases for J; bases not matched to a gene: 13. CDR3 sequence: CAWSKPDRGNIRYTF. The CDR3 DNA reads as TGTGCCTGGAGTAAACCGGACAGGGGTAACATCCGCTACACCTTC. Full variable domain (rest looked up from reference TRBV30 and TRBJ1-2): SQTIHQWPATLVQPVGSPLSLECTVEGTSNPNLYWYRQAAGRGLQLLFYSVGIGQISSEVPQNLSASRPQDRQFILSSKKLLLSDSGFYLCAWSKPDRGNIRYTFGSGTRLTVV.

V gene TRBV11-2 combines with J gene TRBJ2-1; perhaps D is TRBD1 or TRBD2 (6 bases each). The V gene lost 1 base and the J gene lost 7 bases, with 20 bases spanning the gap. Germline V gene lookup returns CDR1 SGHAT and CDR2 FQNNGV. The CDR3 sequence is 17 residues long. The CDR3 DNA follows: TGTGCCAGCAGCTTAGGCTCTAATCCACGGAGGGGGAATGAGCAGTTCTTC. It encodes CASSLGSNPRRGNEQFF.

This clonotype was picked up a small number of times. This sequence joins TRBV14 and TRBJ2-4; 8 bases map to TRBD1. The germline V gene has CDR1 SGHDN and CDR2 FVKESK. V was clipped by 11 bases and J by 3 bases; unmatched bases: 9. The CDR3 contains 14 residues. CDR3 nucleotide sequence: TGTGCCCGCCTGGACAGGGTGGGCAAAAACATTCAGTACTTC. This encodes CARLDRVGKNIQYF.

V and J are TRBV6-5 and TRBJ1-1; 7 bases match TRBD1. Per the germline V gene, CDR1 is MNHEY and CDR2 is SVGAGI. Trimming took 4 bases from V and 11 from J; bases not matched to a gene: 13. This CDR3 is 14 amino acids long. The CDR3 DNA sequence: TGTGCCAGCAGTTCACCTATCGACAGGGTACAGGCTTTCTTT. This gives the protein CASSSPIDRVQAFF.

The V call is TRBV4-1, the J call TRBJ1-1; D is undetermined. CDR1 and CDR2 (germline): MGHRA, YSYEKL. The CDR3 runs 15 residues. Trimming took 0 bases from V and 6 from J, leaving 14 bases between them. CDR3 coding DNA: TGCGCCAGCAGCCAAGATAACAGCAGGTACGCTGAAGCTTTCTTT. Its translation: CASSQDNSRYAEAFF.

This clonotype was seen a few times. The V gene is TRBV20-1, the J gene TRBJ2-1; 9 positions agree with TRBD2. CDR3 length: 15 amino acids. Trimming took 0 bases from V and 9 from J; bases not matched to a gene: 9. Germline CDR1 is DFQATT and CDR2 is SNEGSKA (reference sequence). CDR3 DNA sequence: TGCAGTGCTAGAGACGGGGCGGGAGGGCGAATTGAGCAGTTCTTC. Translated, it gives CSARDGAGGRIEQFF.

This clonotype was seen repeatedly, ten times or more. The DNA of the CDR3 is TGCAGTGCGGCCGGGACTCGGGCTGAAGCTTTCTTT. This translates into CSAAGTRAEAFF. This chain links TRBV20-1 with TRBJ1-1; possible D gene TRBD1, 5 bases. Per germline, CDR1 DFQATT and CDR2 SNEGSKA (reference sequence). The CDR3 contains 12 residues. V shed 6 bases and J shed 6 bases, with 14 bases lying between them.